This is a list of T cell receptor beta chains from one sample in a study of regulatory T cells in long-lasting Graves disease. One entry per CDR3 protein results from TCRdb running MiXCR on the multiplex PCR reads. The data show roughly 500,000 distinct CDR3 sequences, 13% seen once. These data are also associated with another study on T cells in Graves' hyperthyroidism and ophthalmopathy.

This specimen consisted of peripheral blood mononuclear cells (PBMCs), obtained at new diagnosis, from a patient treated with antithyroid drugs. Every receptor here comes from a man in his thirties or forties with Graves disease. CDR3s include the opening cysteine and the closing phenylalanine or tryptophan. D genes are given only for firm matches. Where a row states a size, it is once, few, many or the class of an expanded clone; other rows omit it.

v_call,clone_size,j_call,d_call,cdr3_length,cdr3_aa,cdr3_nt
TRBV27,many,TRBJ2-1,.,13,CASSRQHYNEQFF,TGTGCCAGCAGTCGGCAGCACTACAATGAGCAGTTCTTC
TRBV2,many,TRBJ1-6,TRBD1,13,CASLDRASSPLHF,TGTGCCAGCCTGGACAGGGCTAGTTCACCCCTCCACTTT
TRBV5-6,.,TRBJ1-1,.,15,CASSLGQVMNTEAFF,TGTGCCAGCAGCTTGGGGCAGGTCATGAACACTGAAGCTTTCTTT
TRBV18,.,TRBJ1-6,TRBD1,15,CASSPDRGPNSPLHF,TGTGCCAGCTCTCCGGACAGGGGGCCAAATTCACCCCTCCACTTT
TRBV18,few,TRBJ2-2,.,14,CASSPARAVGELFF,TGTGCCAGCTCACCGGCCAGGGCGGTTGGGGAGCTGTTTTTT
TRBV20-1,.,TRBJ2-6,.,16,CSARPRQEAGANVLTF,TGCAGTGCTAGGCCTCGCCAGGAAGCTGGGGCCAACGTCCTGACTTTC
TRBV18,few,TRBJ1-4,.,13,CASSPQAKEKLFF,TGTGCCAGCTCACCCCAGGCCAAAGAAAAACTGTTTTTT
TRBV12-3/TRBV12-4,many,TRBJ1-3,.,14,CASSSSSSGNTIYF,TGTGCCAGCAGTTCATCCAGCTCTGGAAACACCATATATTTT
TRBV2,many,TRBJ2-7,.,13,CASRWDISYEQYF,TGTGCCAGCAGATGGGACATCTCCTACGAGCAGTACTTC
TRBV18,.,TRBJ2-2,.,11,CASSEDGELFF,TGTGCCAGCTCAGAGGACGGGGAGCTGTTTTTT
TRBV29-1,many,TRBJ1-1,.,14,CSVDTGPSNTEAFF,TGCAGCGTTGATACAGGTCCTTCGAACACTGAAGCTTTCTTT
TRBV28,many,TRBJ2-7,.,14,CASSHPQTTYEQYF,TGTGCCAGCAGCCACCCCCAGACCACCTACGAGCAGTACTTC
TRBV4-2,few,TRBJ2-5,.,17,CASSQDGGGLYSETQYF,TGTGCCAGCAGCCAAGATGGGGGCGGGCTTTACTCAGAGACCCAGTACTTC
TRBV29-1,many,TRBJ1-5,.,12,CSVRQPNQPQHF,TGCAGCGTGCGACAGCCCAATCAGCCCCAGCATTTT
TRBV2,few,TRBJ1-4,.,14,CASNTGTGNEKLFF,TGTGCCAGCAATACAGGGACGGGTAATGAAAAACTGTTTTTT
TRBV18,few,TRBJ1-6,.,15,CASSTGTPDNSPLHF,TGTGCCAGCTCGACTGGGACACCCGATAATTCACCCCTCCACTTT
TRBV7-9,.,TRBJ1-6,.,13,CASSLGDGPPLHF,TGTGCCAGCAGCTTGGGAGATGGGCCACCCCTCCACTTT
TRBV20-1,few,TRBJ2-7,TRBD2,13,CCAATSGEYEQYF,TGCTGTGCAGCGACTAGCGGGGAGTACGAGCAGTACTTC
TRBV7-9,.,TRBJ2-5,TRBD1,14,CASSLMQGEETQYF,TGTGCCAGCAGCTTAATGCAGGGGGAAGAGACCCAGTACTTC
TRBV5-5,many,TRBJ2-2,TRBD1,14,CASSPDRDTGELFF,TGTGCCAGCAGCCCCGACAGGGACACCGGGGAGCTGTTTTTT
TRBV7-8,few,TRBJ1-4,.,16,CASSPSRILTNEKLFF,TGTGCCAGCAGCCCAAGCAGGATATTAACTAATGAAAAACTGTTTTTT
TRBV30,.,TRBJ2-2,.,12,CAWRQGSGELFF,TGTGCCTGGAGGCAGGGTTCCGGGGAGCTGTTTTTT
TRBV29-1,few,TRBJ2-7,.,13,CSVEETDKNEQYF,TGCAGCGTTGAAGAGACGGACAAAAACGAGCAGTACTTC
TRBV30,.,TRBJ2-1,TRBD2,12,CAYEREGRVEFF,TGTGCCTACGAGCGGGAGGGCCGAGTTGAGTTCTTC
TRBV12-3/TRBV12-4,many,TRBJ1-3,.,15,CASSLWGQAGNTIYF,TGTGCCAGCAGTTTGTGGGGGCAAGCTGGAAACACCATATATTTT
TRBV18,few,TRBJ2-7,TRBD1,15,CASRGATGGYYEQYF,TGTGCCAGCCGGGGCGCGACAGGGGGATACTACGAGCAGTACTTC
TRBV6-5,many,TRBJ2-3,.,15,CASSYAAASTDTQYF,TGTGCCAGCAGTTACGCGGCTGCTAGCACAGATACGCAGTATTTT
TRBV30,.,TRBJ1-5,TRBD1,14,CAWSGTGGNQPRHF,TGTGCCTGGAGTGGGACAGGGGGAAATCAGCCCCGGCATTTT
TRBV5-1,.,TRBJ2-5,TRBD2,17,CASSLVVAGWYQETQYF,TGCGCCAGCAGCTTGGTGGTAGCGGGCTGGTACCAAGAGACCCAGTACTTC
TRBV7-2,many,TRBJ1-6,TRBD1,14,CASSPTGALAPLHF,TGTGCCAGCAGCCCAACAGGGGCGCTTGCGCCCCTCCACTTT
TRBV11-2,many,TRBJ2-7,.,14,CASSPRTHGLEQYF,TGTGCCAGCAGCCCCCGCACCCACGGTCTCGAGCAGTACTTC
TRBV7-9,many,TRBJ2-7,.,15,CASSPPGTVPYEQYF,TGTGCCAGCAGCCCGCCCGGGACTGTACCCTACGAGCAGTACTTC
TRBV2,many,TRBJ2-1,TRBD2,15,CASSERSGSENEQFF,TGTGCCAGCAGTGAAAGGAGCGGGAGCGAAAATGAGCAGTTCTTC
TRBV2,few,TRBJ2-5,TRBD1,14,CACRDRGNRETQYF,TGTGCCTGTCGGGACAGGGGGAACCGAGAGACCCAGTACTTC
TRBV7-9,many,TRBJ2-1,.,17,CASSPRASETSYNEQFF,TGTGCCAGCAGCCCGAGGGCTAGCGAGACCTCCTACAATGAGCAGTTCTTC
TRBV7-2,.,TRBJ2-5,TRBD2,18,CASSLAAAGGGIQETQYF,TGTGCCAGCAGCTTAGCGGCCGCGGGAGGAGGGATCCAAGAGACCCAGTACTTC
TRBV20-1,.,TRBJ2-3,.,13,CSVIVRDRDTQYF,TGCAGTGTCATAGTACGGGACCGGGATACGCAGTATTTT